The present entry profiles one T cell receptor beta chain with its context. Its antigen is unidentified. In the library, individual cDNA molecules carried attached unique molecular identifiers. TCRdb analysed the 5' RACE reads with MiXCR anew, one entry per CDR3 protein. The table has roughly 100,000 distinct CDR3 sequences, roughly 13% seen once. The sample is drawn from a study of early T cells in non-severe SARS-CoV-2 infection. Study-wide context: With bulk RNA from unsorted whole blood as input, sequencing yielded unpaired chains.

Study-wide points: Using VDJdb, the matching emphasized anti-spike CD8 responses while missing private and CD4 specificities.

CDR1 and CDR2 (germline): KGHSH, LQKENI. The CDR3 is made up of 14 amino acids. Trimming left V 5 bases short and J 4 bases short, with 12 bases between. This TCR was sampled from an adult who was a healthcare worker with PCR-confirmed SARS-CoV-2 infection or an uninfected control (not recorded which). The rearrangement links TRBV18 to TRBJ2-1; the D is unclear. Sequenced input: whole blood. The CDR3 protein is CASSTDRAYNEQFF. CDR3 bases: TGTGCCAGCTCAACGGACCGGGCGTACAATGAGCAGTTCTTC.